This passage covers 18 T cell receptor beta chains from one sample sequenced in a study of naive and memory T cell subsets. Two oligonucleotides, mixed equimolar, formed the beta constant-region primer covering TRBC1 and TRBC2. TCRdb re-called the UMI-ligation and nested PCR reads with MiXCR, one entry per CDR3 protein. The sample records around 40,000 distinct CDR3 sequences, about an eighth being singletons. The sequenced sample was effector memory CD4+ T cells from blood. Subset noted: effector memory, CD45RA- CD27-. The receptors come from a human donor in good health.

This clonotype appeared many times. The chain couples TRBV2 to TRBJ2-7, with TRBD1 matching 9 bases. This CDR3 spans 13 amino acids. Trimming at V came to 7 bases and at J to 9 bases, leaving 10 bases not matched to a gene. The V gene's germline CDR1 is SNHLY and CDR2 FYNNEI. The CDR3 is CASMEGTGFWQYF. CDR3 nucleotides: TGTGCCAGCATGGAGGGGACAGGGTTCTGGCAGTACTTC.

Many counts were recorded for this clonotype. The rearrangement uses TRBV7-3 and TRBJ1-1; 7 bases map to TRBD1. V trimming: 6 bases; J trimming: 0 bases; junction bases outside the gene matches: 13. CDR3 length equals 17 residues. Germline-derived CDR1 and CDR2 are SGHTA and FQGTGA. The CDR3, as DNA: TGTGCCAGCAGTAAACAGGGGCGCGGGGTGATGAACACTGAAGCTTTCTTT. Amino acid sequence: CASSKQGRGVMNTEAFF.

This clonotype was counted many times. A much larger clone is a single base away; this may be a read error. The V gene is TRBV4-1, the J gene TRBJ2-1; 7 bases line up with TRBD2. V lost 1 base and J lost 7; bases outside the gene matches: 13. Per germline, CDR1 MGHRA and CDR2 YSYEKL. This CDR3 has 17 residues. The CDR3 coding sequence is TGCGCCAGCAGCCAAGGACTGAGACGAGCGGGAACGAATGAGCAGTTCTTC. It is translated as CASSQGLRRAGTNEQFF.

The chain has TRBV12-3 or TRBV12-4 and TRBJ2-1; 9 bases agree with TRBD1. The junction had 5 bases not matched to a gene; V was cut back by 5 bases and J by 3 bases. CDR3 size: 15 residues. The CDR3 region is CASSPGQGSYNEQFF. The CDR3 coding sequence is TGTGCCAGCAGTCCAGGACAGGGGAGCTACAATGAGCAGTTCTTC.

The table lists this clonotype with a few counts. The chain couples TRBV5-1 to TRBJ1-2; the D gene is possibly TRBD1 (5 bases). CDR1 is SGHRS and CDR2 is YFSETQ in the germline V gene. V shed 3 bases and J shed 1 base, with 16 bases lying between them. The CDR3 has 16 amino acids. CDR3: CASSWGDLQVNYGYTF. Here the CDR3 DNA reads TGCGCCAGCAGCTGGGGCGACCTGCAGGTTAACTATGGCTACACCTTC.

This sequence joins TRBV6-1 and TRBJ2-7; 11 nucleotides line up with TRBD2. The CDR3 has 16 residues. The germline CDR1 and CDR2 sequences are MNHNS and SASEGT. The V and J ends lost 3 bases and 0 bases, in that order; junction bases with no gene match: 4. The CDR3 DNA sequence: TGTGCCAGCAGTGAGAAGGGGACTAGCGGCTCCTACGAGCAGTACTTC. Translating gives CASSEKGTSGSYEQYF.

Only one count was recorded for this clonotype. The rearrangement uses TRBV19 and TRBJ2-1; perhaps TRBD2 as D (6 bases). CDR3 size: 14 residues. Germline-derived CDR1 and CDR2 are LNHDA and SQIVND (reference sequence). V was cut by 7 bases and J by 7 bases, with 17 bases left in between. CDR3 residues: CASIDVGSRNEQFF. The CDR3 bases are TGTGCCAGTATCGATGTCGGGAGTAGGAATGAGCAGTTCTTC.

This clonotype was counted ten times or more. The chain employs TRBV6-5 and TRBJ2-1; TRBD2 matches 7 bases. The CDR3 totals 13 residues. Looked up from germline, CDR1 is MNHEY and CDR2 is SVGAGI. Trimming at V came to 6 bases and at J to 7 bases, leaving 6 bases not matched to a gene. CDR3 DNA sequence: TGTGCCAGCAGCCGCGGGAGTTCAAATGAGCAGTTCTTC. It specifies CASSRGSSNEQFF.

This clonotype was recorded at least ten times. The chain employs TRBV13 and TRBJ2-5; D gene uncertain. The ends were cut back, 0 bases at V and 4 bases at J, with 12 bases in the middle. Germline CDR1 PRHDT, CDR2 FYEKMQ (reference sequence). The CDR3 extends over 15 amino acids. CDR3: CASSLGFLTRETQYF. The DNA of the CDR3 is TGTGCCAGCAGCTTAGGCTTCCTCACGCGAGAGACCCAGTACTTC.

This clonotype was counted once. This chain links TRBV5-4 with TRBJ2-3; 7 bases fit TRBD2. CDR3 length: 15 amino acids. V shed 5 bases, J shed 2 bases, and the junction held 8 bases outside the gene matches. CDR1 SGHNT and CDR2 YYREEE come from the germline V gene (reference sequence). The CDR3 DNA reads TGTGCCAGCAGTCGCGGGGGAGCCACCACAGATACGCAGTATTTT. Translating gives CASSRGGATTDTQYF.

This clonotype was seen only a few times. The CDR3 nucleotides read TGTGCCAGCAGCGTAGGATTAGCGGGAAAGACCGGGGAGCTGTTTTTT. Amino acids: CASSVGLAGKTGELFF. V gene TRBV9 combines with J gene TRBJ2-2, with 8 bases aligning to TRBD2. This CDR3 spans 16 amino acids. The germline V gene has CDR1 SGDLS and CDR2 YYNGEE. Trimming took 0 bases from V and 5 from J; bases not matched to a gene: 6.

This clonotype appeared a few times. The V call is TRBV5-1, the J call TRBJ1-1; TRBD1 is a possible D gene (6 bases). CDR1 and CDR2 from the germline V gene are SGHRS and YFSETQ. Trimming left V 1 base short and J 2 bases short, with 9 bases between. This CDR3 has 14 residues. This CDR3 reads CASSLLGTNTEAFF. The CDR3, as DNA: TGCGCCAGCAGCTTGTTGGGGACAAACACTGAAGCTTTCTTT.

The V call is TRBV5-4, the J call TRBJ2-7; D is ambiguous. This CDR3 comprises 16 residues. Germline assignment: CDR1 SGHNT and CDR2 YYREEE (reference sequence). The V end was cut by 0 bases, the J end by 5 bases, with 18 bases between. The CDR3 is CASSLGVGLLDHEQYF. CDR3 in DNA: TGTGCCAGCAGCTTGGGGGTCGGCCTATTAGACCACGAGCAGTACTTC.

This clonotype was detected only a few times. V and J are TRBV6-5 and TRBJ2-7; tentative D call: TRBD2 (5 bases). Trimming took 1 base from V and 1 from J, leaving 8 bases between them. Germline CDR1 MNHEY, CDR2 SVGAGI. The CDR3 spans 14 residues. The CDR3 spells CASSYYSGSYEQYF. Here the CDR3 DNA reads TGTGCCAGCAGTTACTACTCGGGGTCCTACGAGCAGTACTTC.

The chain is built from TRBV24-1 and TRBJ2-1, with 7 nucleotides matching TRBD2. This CDR3 has 13 amino acids. Germline loops: CDR1 KGHDR, CDR2 SFDVKD. V was clipped by 9 bases and J by 8 bases; unmatched bases: 9. CDR3 sequence reads: CATARAGVDEQFF. CDR3 bases: TGTGCCACCGCAAGGGCGGGGGTCGATGAGCAGTTCTTC.

This clonotype occurred many times. V is TRBV12-3 or TRBV12-4 and J is TRBJ1-4; TRBD1 is a possible D gene (5 bases). The CDR3 has 15 amino acids. V lost 6 bases and J lost 3, with 14 bases in between. CDR3 nucleotides: TGTGCCAGCAGCCTACATCAGGGAGCTAATGAAAAACTGTTTTTT. Residues: CASSLHQGANEKLFF.

The genes are TRBV18 and TRBJ2-1; D unresolved. This CDR3 comprises 15 residues. Per the germline V gene, CDR1 is KGHSH and CDR2 is LQKENI. Trimming removed 3 bases at V and 3 bases at J, with 12 bases between. The CDR3 DNA follows: TGTGCCAGCTCACCCGCGGAGATTCTCTACAATGAGCAGTTCTTC. It encodes CASSPAEILYNEQFF.

At least ten counts were recorded for this clonotype. This rearrangement joins TRBV5-6 to TRBJ2-1, with 10 bases fitting TRBD2. CDR1 is SGHDT and CDR2 is YYEEEE in the germline V gene. Unmatched junction bases numbered 5, after V lost 4 bases and J lost 4 bases. The CDR3 length is 15 residues. The CDR3 DNA follows: TGTGCCAGCAGCCCCGGGACTAGCGATTACAATGAGCAGTTCTTC. This sequence encodes CASSPGTSDYNEQFF.